The T cell receptor (beta chain) described here comes from a study of blood T cells in healthy people across ages. The second PCR ran about 6 to 11 cycles with a sample-barcoded 5' primer and J-beta primers. In TCRdb, the 5' RACE reads were re-called with MiXCR into one record per CDR3 protein. Of some 1.5 million distinct CDR3 sequences in the sample, about 42% are singletons; the top ten hold roughly 3.7%. As for this clonotype: What it binds is not known.

Ranging in age from roughly 6 to 95, the donors were healthy Caucasian individuals from Russia. General study points: TCR beta diversity correlated strongly with naive T cell percentage.

Trimming left V 2 bases short and J 0 bases short, with 14 bases between. Germline CDR1 LGHNA, CDR2 YSLEER. The CDR3 covers 17 residues. The J gene is TRBJ2-1, the V gene TRBV4-3; D not resolved. This receptor was obtained from a woman between 18 and 29 years old in good health. The sample was blood. The CDR3 region has the DNA TGCGCCAGCAGCCAAAATCGGCGTTTGAGCTCCTACAATGAGCAGTTCTTC. Amino acid sequence: CASSQNRRLSSYNEQFF.